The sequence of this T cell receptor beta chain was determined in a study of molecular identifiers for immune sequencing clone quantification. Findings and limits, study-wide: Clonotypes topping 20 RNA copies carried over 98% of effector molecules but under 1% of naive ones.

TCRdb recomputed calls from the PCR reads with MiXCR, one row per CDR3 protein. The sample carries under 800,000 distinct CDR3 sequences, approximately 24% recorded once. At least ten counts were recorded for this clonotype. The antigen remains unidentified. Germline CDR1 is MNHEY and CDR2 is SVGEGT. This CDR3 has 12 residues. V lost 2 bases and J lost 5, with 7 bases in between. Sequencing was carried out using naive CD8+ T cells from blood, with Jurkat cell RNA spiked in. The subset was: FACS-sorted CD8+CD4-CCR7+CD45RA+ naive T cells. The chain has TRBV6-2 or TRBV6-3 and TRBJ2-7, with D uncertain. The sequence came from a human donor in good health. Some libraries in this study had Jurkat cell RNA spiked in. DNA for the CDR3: TGTGCCAGCAGTTACCCTGGGAACGAGCAGTACTTC. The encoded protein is CASSYPGNEQYF.